These 30 T cell receptor beta chains were sequenced from one sample in a study of blood T cell repertoires in COVID-19. Assay used: immunoSEQ multiplex PCR; TCRdb lists only in-frame clones, some missing. Of hundreds of thousands of clones listed, approximately 90% were seen once; the top ten hold approximately 1.2%. The sample taken for sequencing was PBMCs or T cells enriched from blood (not recorded which). The receptors derive from a young man who had recovered from COVID-19.

The J gene is TRBJ2-1, the V gene TRBV2; TRBD2 is a possible D gene (5 bases). Germline-derived CDR1 and CDR2 are SNHLY and FYNNEI. CDR3 length equals 15 residues. V lost 4 bases and J 0 bases, leaving 10 bases between the germline ends. The CDR3 sequence: CASSGGRSSYNEQFF. CDR3 nucleotides: TGTGCCAGCAGTGGCGGGCGGAGCTCCTACAATGAGCAGTTCTTC.

This clone was counted ten times or more. The chain couples TRBV28 to TRBJ1-1, with D possibly matching TRBD1 (6 bases). From germline, CDR1 is MDHEN and CDR2 SYDVKM. V lost 5 bases and J lost 8, with 15 bases in between. This CDR3 contains 13 residues. The DNA for the CDR3 is TGTGCCAGCAGTCGCCCACCGGGACAAGAAGCTTTCTTT. It translates to CASSRPPGQEAFF. The full variable domain, in which reference TRBV28 and TRBJ1-1 provide the parts outside the CDR3, is DVKVTQSSRYLVKRTGEKVFLECVQDMDHENMFWYRQDPGLGLRLIYFSYDVKMKEKGDIPEGYSVSREKKERFSLILESASTNQTSMYLCASSRPPGQEAFFGQGTRLTVV.

This chain links TRBV24-1 with TRBJ2-3, with 9 bases fitting TRBD2. The trim removed 6 bases at V and 1 base at J, leaving 4 bases unmatched. The CDR3 totals 15 residues. Germline CDR1 is KGHDR and CDR2 is SFDVKD. CDR3 sequence (DNA): TGTGCCACCAGTCTTAGCGGGAGTGGCACAGATACGCAGTATTTT. Its translation is CATSLSGSGTDTQYF.

The V call is TRBV12-3 or TRBV12-4, the J call TRBJ1-5; D gene uncertain. Trimming took 6 bases from V and 4 from J, leaving 10 bases between them. This CDR3 contains 13 residues. Here the CDR3 DNA reads TGTGCCAGCAGCGTCGAGGGTAATCAGCCCCAGCATTTT. Translation: CASSVEGNQPQHF.

To note about this clone: Other DNA sequences in the same sample also yield this CDR3. The V and J genes are TRBV28 and TRBJ1-6; TRBD1 is a possible D gene (5 bases). Germline loops: CDR1 MDHEN, CDR2 SYDVKM. CDR3 length: 13 residues. CDR3 protein: CAGGSSYNSPLHF. CDR3 nucleotides: TGTGCTGGGGGGAGCTCCTATAATTCACCCCTCCACTTT.

The rearrangement uses TRBV28 and TRBJ1-2; 10 bases line up with TRBD1. Trimming took 6 bases from V and 7 from J; bases not matched to a gene: 5. This CDR3 has 13 amino acids. Looked up from germline, CDR1 is MDHEN and CDR2 is SYDVKM. CDR3: CASSPGQGLGYTF. Written as DNA, the CDR3 is TGTGCCAGCAGCCCGGGACAGGGGCTTGGCTACACCTTC.

The chain has TRBV28 and TRBJ2-1, with TRBD1 matching over 7 bases. The junction had 2 bases not matched to a gene; V was cut back by 3 bases and J by 6 bases. Looked up from germline, CDR1 is MDHEN and CDR2 is SYDVKM. The CDR3 consists of 13 residues. CDR3 nucleotides: TGTGCCAGCAGTTTGCGGACAGGCAATGAGCAGTTCTTC. It yields the protein CASSLRTGNEQFF.

The chain recombines TRBV5-4 with TRBJ2-3; D is unclear. Germline V gene data show CDR1 as SGHNT and CDR2 as YYREEE (reference sequence). The CDR3 spans 12 residues. V dropped 2 bases and J dropped 6 bases, with 7 bases sitting between them. The DNA of the CDR3 is TGTGCCAGCAGCTTCGGGTCCGATACGCAGTATTTT. Translating it yields CASSFGSDTQYF.

This clone has just a few counts. This sequence joins TRBV6-5 and TRBJ2-1, with 12 bases aligning to TRBD2. The CDR3 is made up of 15 amino acids. V lost 2 bases, J lost 12 bases, and 8 bases stayed unmatched. Germline CDR1 reads MNHEY; CDR2 reads SVGAGI. The CDR3 bases are TGTGCCAGCAGTTACGGGACTAGCGGGCGAGGGGGGCAGTTCTTC. Its protein product is CASSYGTSGRGGQFF.

The chain links TRBV6-6 to TRBJ2-2; D might be TRBD1 (5 bases). V was trimmed by 6 bases and J by 4 bases, leaving 18 bases between them. This CDR3 is 16 amino acids long. Germline CDR1 is MNHNY and CDR2 is SVGAGI (reference sequence). CDR3 residues: CASSNGHLLGTGELFF. The CDR3 coding sequence is TGTGCCAGCAGCAACGGACATCTCCTGGGCACCGGGGAGCTGTTTTTT.

This CDR3 reads CASSLVAANTGELFF. The CDR3 DNA reads as TGTGCCAGCAGCCTCGTGGCGGCGAACACCGGGGAGCTGTTTTTT. The rearrangement joins TRBV13 to TRBJ2-2; no clear D. Germline CDR1 is PRHDT and CDR2 is FYEKMQ (reference sequence). CDR3 size: 15 residues. V was shortened by 5 bases and J by 0 bases, with 10 bases between the two germline ends. The complete variable domain, with remaining parts taken from reference TRBV13 and TRBJ2-2, reads AAGVIQSPRHLIKEKRETATLKCYPIPRHDTVYWYQQGPGQDPQFLISFYEKMQSDKGSIPDRFSAQQFSDYHSELNMSSLELGDSALYFCASSLVAANTGELFFGEGSRLTVL.

This chain connects TRBV6-1 to TRBJ2-3; 11 bases match TRBD2. The V segment lost 3 bases and the J segment 1 base; nucleotides outside the gene matches: 15. The CDR3 totals 20 residues. Germline V gives CDR1 MNHNS, CDR2 SASEGT. CDR3 DNA: TGTGCCAGCAGTGAGAGGCCCCAACCGGGACTAGCGGATGGCACAGATACGCAGTATTTT. Translated: CASSERPQPGLADGTDTQYF.

The DNA for the CDR3 is TGCGCCAGCAGCCCAAAGGGAGGTGGGAATCAGCCCCAGCATTTT. Amino acid sequence: CASSPKGGGNQPQHF. The chain uses TRBV4-1 and TRBJ1-5; D is unclear. CDR3 size: 15 residues. Trimming cost V 4 bases and J 4 bases, with 14 bases left between them. Looked up from germline, CDR1 is MGHRA and CDR2 is YSYEKL.

The chain joins TRBV5-1 to TRBJ2-7; D is undetermined. Germline assignment: CDR1 SGHRS and CDR2 YFSETQ. Trimming took off 4 bases at V and 2 bases at J, with 10 bases between the two ends. This CDR3 has 13 amino acids. The CDR3, as DNA: TGCGCCAGCAGCCCCAGGATCACCTACGAGCAGTACTTC. Translation gives CASSPRITYEQYF. Together with reference TRBV5-1 and TRBJ2-7, the CDR3 gives the full variable domain: KAGVTQTPRYLIKTRGQQVTLSCSPISGHRSVSWYQQTPGQGLQFLFEYFSETQRNKGNFPGRFSGRQFSNSRSEMNVSTLELGDSALYLCASSPRITYEQYFGPGTRLTVT.

A single count supports this clone. This rearrangement joins TRBV19 to TRBJ2-5; D call uncertain. Trimming stripped 9 bases from V and 0 bases from J, with 11 bases between. The CDR3 runs to 13 residues. Germline V gene lookup returns CDR1 LNHDA and CDR2 SQIVND (reference sequence). CDR3 DNA: TGTGCCAGCTCATCAGGCTACCAAGAGACCCAGTACTTC. Protein: CASSSGYQETQYF.

V and J are TRBV28 and TRBJ1-2; weak D call: TRBD1 (5 bases). V lost 1 base and J lost 7, with 19 bases in between. The CDR3 is 16 residues long. Germline values: CDR1 MDHEN, CDR2 SYDVKM. The CDR3 sequence: CASSLFLFSGASGYTF. DNA for the CDR3: TGTGCCAGCAGTTTATTTCTTTTTAGTGGGGCTTCTGGCTACACCTTC.

The CDR3, as DNA: TGCGCCAGCAGTGACCGGACAGGGCATCAGCCCCAGCATTTT. Translation: CASSDRTGHQPQHF. V usage is TRBV10-1 and J usage is TRBJ1-5; TRBD1 agrees at 8 bases. The germline gives CDR1 WNHNN, CDR2 SYGVQD (reference sequence). V shed 3 bases and J 5 bases; nucleotides not matched to a gene: 3. The CDR3 is made up of 14 amino acids.

The rearrangement uses TRBV7-9 and TRBJ2-2; 12 positions agree with TRBD2. Germline CDR1 reads SEHNR; CDR2 reads FQNEAQ (reference sequence). The ends lost 5 bases at V and 4 bases at J; junction bases unmatched: 5. CDR3 length: 16 residues. This chain's CDR3 is CASSRLAGESTGELFF. The CDR3 nucleotides are TGTGCCAGCAGCCGACTAGCGGGAGAGAGCACCGGGGAGCTGTTTTTT.

The table lists this clone with a count of one. This chain joins TRBV5-4 and TRBJ1-1; D might be TRBD1 (5 bases). V gave up 4 bases and J gave up 1 base, with 11 bases separating them. The CDR3 consists of 14 residues. Germline lookup yields CDR1 SGHNT and CDR2 YYREEE (reference sequence). The CDR3 is CASSPRGQNTEAFF. The CDR3 nucleotides are TGTGCCAGCAGCCCTAGAGGACAGAACACTGAAGCTTTCTTT.

The chain couples TRBV5-4 to TRBJ1-1; D unresolved. The CDR3 extends over 12 amino acids. Germline CDR1 SGHNT, CDR2 YYREEE (reference sequence). V was pared by 4 bases and J by 11 bases, with 15 bases between. The CDR3 DNA reads as TGTGCCAGCAGCCTACTGAATTCGAGGGCTTTCTTT. This encodes CASSLLNSRAFF.

The chain is built from TRBV10-3 and TRBJ2-7; 7 bases agree with TRBD1. CDR1 is ENHRY and CDR2 is SYGVKD in the germline V gene. The CDR3 contains 13 residues. Losses at the gene ends were 11 bases for V and 0 bases for J; bases not matched to a gene: 7. The CDR3: CAVLRDSSYEQYF. The CDR3 DNA sequence: TGTGCCGTTCTCCGGGACAGCTCCTACGAGCAGTACTTC.

This chain connects TRBV30 to TRBJ2-1, with TRBD2 matching 8 bases. The CDR3 totals 13 residues. Germline CDR1 is GTSNPN and CDR2 is SVGIG (reference sequence). After removal of 2 bases from V and 6 bases from J, the junction contained 3 bases not matched to a gene. CDR3 coding DNA: TGTGCCTGGAGTCACAGCGGGAGCAATGAGCAGTTCTTC. It codes for CAWSHSGSNEQFF. Full variable domain (remainder filled in from reference TRBV30 and TRBJ2-1): SQTIHQWPATLVQPVGSPLSLECTVEGTSNPNLYWYRQAAGRGLQLLFYSVGIGQISSEVPQNLSASRPQDRQFILSSKKLLLSDSGFYLCAWSHSGSNEQFFGPGTRLTVL.

The genes are TRBV28 and TRBJ1-2, with a tentative D call TRBD1 (5 bases). There are 13 residues in the CDR3. Germline CDR1 and CDR2: MDHEN and SYDVKM. The V end was cut by 6 bases, the J end by 7 bases, with 15 bases between. In DNA form, the CDR3 reads TGTGCCAGCAGCTCCGGGACTCCAGCTGGCTACACCTTC. It codes for CASSSGTPAGYTF.

The CDR3 DNA sequence: TGCGCCAGCAGCTTGGCTAGCGGGAGGGCCTGGGGCGAGACCCAGTACTTC. This codes for CASSLASGRAWGETQYF. V usage is TRBV5-1 and J usage is TRBJ2-5, with 12 bases identical to TRBD2. The germline gives CDR1 SGHRS, CDR2 YFSETQ. The CDR3 extends over 17 amino acids. Trimming cost V 0 bases and J 5 bases; bases outside gene matches: 8.

The CDR3 loop reads CASRKTGAGNTIYF. CDR3 nucleotide sequence: TGTGCCAGCAGAAAGACAGGGGCCGGAAACACCATATATTTT. The rearrangement joins TRBV25-1 to TRBJ1-3; 8 bases agree with TRBD1. This CDR3 comprises 14 residues. Looked up from germline, CDR1 is MGHDK and CDR2 is SYGVNS. Trimming cost V 6 bases and J 4 bases; bases outside gene matches: 5.

The V and J genes are TRBV28 and TRBJ1-4, with 9 positions matching TRBD1. V was pared by 5 bases and J by 8 bases, with 6 bases of the junction left unmatched. Germline-derived CDR1 and CDR2 are MDHEN and SYDVKM. The CDR3 spans 14 residues. CDR3 sequence reads: CASSAGQGREKLFF. CDR3 nucleotides: TGTGCCAGCAGTGCTGGACAGGGGAGGGAAAAACTGTTTTTT.

The chain couples TRBV28 to TRBJ1-2, with D tentatively TRBD1 (5 bases). V was shortened by 8 bases and J by 8 bases, with 15 bases between the two germline ends. CDR3 length equals 12 residues. CDR1 is MDHEN, CDR2 SYDVKM, per germline. In DNA, the CDR3 is TGTGCCAGCGAGACCAGGGTGTACGGCTACACCTTC. It is translated as CASETRVYGYTF.

The rearrangement joins TRBV18 to TRBJ1-3, with 10 positions matching TRBD1. Trimming at V came to 2 bases and at J to 2 bases, leaving 3 bases not matched to a gene. Germline V gives CDR1 KGHSH, CDR2 LQKENI. The CDR3 is made up of 16 amino acids. The CDR3 loop reads CASSPGTGATGNTIYF. The DNA of the CDR3 is TGTGCCAGCTCACCAGGGACAGGGGCGACTGGAAACACCATATATTTT.

This sequence joins TRBV5-1 and TRBJ1-2, with D possibly matching TRBD1 (5 bases). Germline CDR1 SGHRS, CDR2 YFSETQ. V was pared by 0 bases and J by 4 bases, with 13 bases between. The CDR3 extends over 15 amino acids. The CDR3 loop reads CASSLAQGTFYGYTF. The DNA of the CDR3 is TGCGCCAGCAGCTTGGCCCAGGGCACCTTCTATGGCTACACCTTC.

In its sample, this clone was seen once. This chain uses TRBV30 with TRBJ2-6, with 9 bases that match TRBD1. Germline CDR1 is GTSNPN and CDR2 is SVGIG (reference sequence). J gave up 2 bases and V 1 base, and 6 bases lay outside the gene matches. The CDR3 loop spans 17 amino acids. This chain's CDR3 is CAWSGGTGSTGANVLTF. The CDR3 DNA is TGTGCCTGGAGTGGTGGGACAGGGTCTACTGGGGCCAACGTCCTGACTTTC.